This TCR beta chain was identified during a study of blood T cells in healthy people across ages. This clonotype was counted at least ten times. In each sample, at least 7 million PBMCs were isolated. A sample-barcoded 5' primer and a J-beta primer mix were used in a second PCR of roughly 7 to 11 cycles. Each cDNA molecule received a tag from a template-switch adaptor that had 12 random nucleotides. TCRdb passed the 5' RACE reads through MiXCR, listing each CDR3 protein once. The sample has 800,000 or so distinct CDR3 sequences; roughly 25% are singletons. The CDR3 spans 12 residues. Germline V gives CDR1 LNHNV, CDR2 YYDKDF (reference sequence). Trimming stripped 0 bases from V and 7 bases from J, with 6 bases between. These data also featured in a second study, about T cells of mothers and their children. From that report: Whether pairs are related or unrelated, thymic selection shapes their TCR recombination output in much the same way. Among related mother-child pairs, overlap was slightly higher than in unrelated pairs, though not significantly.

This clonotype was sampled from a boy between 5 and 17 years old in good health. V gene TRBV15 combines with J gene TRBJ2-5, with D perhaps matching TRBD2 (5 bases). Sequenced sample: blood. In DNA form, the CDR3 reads TGTGCCACCAGCAGAGATGGAGGGACCCAGTACTTC. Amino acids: CATSRDGGTQYF.